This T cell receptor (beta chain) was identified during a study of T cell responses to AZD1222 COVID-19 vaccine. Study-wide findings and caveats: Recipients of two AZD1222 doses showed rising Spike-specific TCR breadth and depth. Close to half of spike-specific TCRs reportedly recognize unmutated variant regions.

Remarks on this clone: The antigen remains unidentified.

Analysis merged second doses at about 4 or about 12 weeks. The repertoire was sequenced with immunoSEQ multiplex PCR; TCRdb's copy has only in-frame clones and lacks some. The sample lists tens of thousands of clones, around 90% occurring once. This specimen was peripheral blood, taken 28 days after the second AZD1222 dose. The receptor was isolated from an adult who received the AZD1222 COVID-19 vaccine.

CDR3 residues: CASSLGQRTGELFF. CDR3 nucleotide sequence: TGTGCCAGCAGCCTGGGACAGAGAACCGGGGAGCTGTTTTTT. This rearrangement joins TRBV11-3 to TRBJ2-2; TRBD1 matches 7 bases. This CDR3 is 14 amino acids long. The germline V gene has CDR1 SGHNT and CDR2 YENEEA. Trimming took 5 bases from V and 5 from J; bases not matched to a gene: 5.